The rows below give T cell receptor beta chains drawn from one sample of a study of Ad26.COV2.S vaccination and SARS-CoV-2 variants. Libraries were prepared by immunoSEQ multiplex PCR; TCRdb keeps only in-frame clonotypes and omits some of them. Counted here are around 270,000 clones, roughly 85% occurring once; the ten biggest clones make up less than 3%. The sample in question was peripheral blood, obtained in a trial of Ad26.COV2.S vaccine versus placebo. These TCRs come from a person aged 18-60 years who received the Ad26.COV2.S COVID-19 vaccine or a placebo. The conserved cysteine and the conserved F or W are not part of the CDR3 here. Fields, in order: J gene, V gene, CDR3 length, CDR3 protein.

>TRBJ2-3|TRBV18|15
ASSVTLPGLNTDTQY
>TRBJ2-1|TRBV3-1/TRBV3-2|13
ASSQGLVSYNEQF
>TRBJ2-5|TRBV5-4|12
ASSLGRGAETQY
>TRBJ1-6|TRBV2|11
ASNLRANSPLH
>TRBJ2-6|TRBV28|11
ASRESGANVLT
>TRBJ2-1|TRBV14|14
ASSREAGYSYNEQF
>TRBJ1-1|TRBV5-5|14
ASSFWVLPGGTEAF
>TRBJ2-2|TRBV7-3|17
ASSLRTGTGALNTGELF
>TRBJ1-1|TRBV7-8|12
ASSSGVGNTEAF
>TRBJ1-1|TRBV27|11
ASSFWRGTEAF
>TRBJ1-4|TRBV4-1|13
ASSHERQGTEKLF
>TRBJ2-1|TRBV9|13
ASSPWGGSSDEQF
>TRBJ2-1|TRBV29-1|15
SSQFVGGRKNYNEQF
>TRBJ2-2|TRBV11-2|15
ASSSSGAEWGTGELF
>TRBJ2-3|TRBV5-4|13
ASSPGGKRTDTQY
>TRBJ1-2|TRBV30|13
AWRDVTGANYGYT
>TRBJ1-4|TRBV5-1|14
ASSLYRTGVNEKLF
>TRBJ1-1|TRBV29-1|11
SAVQEPGPEAF
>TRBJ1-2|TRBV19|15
ASSIEIRQGRRVGYT
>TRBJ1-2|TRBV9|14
ASSVATGGTGYGYT
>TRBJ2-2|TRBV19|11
ATRPSWAGELF
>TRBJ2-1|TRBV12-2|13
ASRPMGDPHNEQF
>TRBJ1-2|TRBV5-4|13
ASSLDLTGDYGYT
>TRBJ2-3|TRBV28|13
ASGLAVASTDTQY
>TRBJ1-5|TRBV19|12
ASSITGSNQPQH
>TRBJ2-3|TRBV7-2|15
ASSLPRTAKLRNTQY
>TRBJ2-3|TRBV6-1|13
ASSEGAGGGDTQY
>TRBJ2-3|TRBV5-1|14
ASSLGSGGSTDTQY